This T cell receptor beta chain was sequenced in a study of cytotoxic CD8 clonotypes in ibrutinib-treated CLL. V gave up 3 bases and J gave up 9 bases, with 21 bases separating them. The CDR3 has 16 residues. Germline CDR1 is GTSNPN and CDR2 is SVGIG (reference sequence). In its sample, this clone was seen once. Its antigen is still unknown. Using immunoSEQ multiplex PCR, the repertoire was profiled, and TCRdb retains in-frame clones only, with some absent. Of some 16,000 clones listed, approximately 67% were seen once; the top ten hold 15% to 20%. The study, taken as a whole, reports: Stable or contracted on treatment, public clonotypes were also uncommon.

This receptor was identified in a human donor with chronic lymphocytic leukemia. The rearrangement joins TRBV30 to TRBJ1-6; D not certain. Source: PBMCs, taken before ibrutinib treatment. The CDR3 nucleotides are TGTGCCTGGAGATATGTCGGCGTGGGCAAGGGTTCACCCCTCCACTTT. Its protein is CAWRYVGVGKGSPLHF.